The rows below give T cell receptor beta chains drawn from one sample of a study of blood T cell repertoires in COVID-19. The method was immunoSEQ multiplex PCR; TCRdb's version includes in-frame clones alone and lacks a portion of them. This sample carries roughly 250,000 clones, around nine tenths of them seen once, and the ten largest clones take about 9.8%. Sample: peripheral blood. These receptor sequences come from a man aged 35 to 55 who had recovered from COVID-19. CDR3s include the opening cysteine and the closing phenylalanine or tryptophan.

>TRBJ1-5|TRBV4-1
CASSQDPGNSNQPQHF
>TRBJ1-6|TRBV21-1
CARHIHHNSPLHF
>TRBJ2-7|TRBV9
CASSPGQGAWEQYF
>TRBJ1-1|TRBV30
CAWSVWQYNTEAFF
>TRBJ2-3|TRBV7-8
CASSPDFGTDTQYF
>TRBJ1-4|TRBV5-1
CASSLGTGGNEKLFF
>TRBJ2-7|TRBV7-2
CASSSDSRQYF
>TRBJ2-5|TRBV24-1
CATSDLEKGMEQETQYF
>TRBJ1-2|TRBV19
CASSSRGRRGYTF
>TRBJ1-2|TRBV11-2
CASSLVATGYHYGYTF
>TRBJ2-1|TRBV6-5
CASSSIPSYNEQFF
>TRBJ2-3|TRBV7-8
CASSLLAGGLADTQYF
>TRBJ2-5|TRBV7-9
CASSPRLAVQETQYF
>TRBJ1-2|TRBV4-3
CASSQVWTGEGGYTF
>TRBJ2-7|TRBV4-2
CASSQGRSYEQYF
>TRBJ1-3|TRBV7-9
CASSRPSRLDTIYF
>TRBJ1-2|TRBV29-1
CSVEDRGTNYGYTF
>TRBJ2-2|TRBV10-1
CASSRSSGGASGELFF
>TRBJ2-4|TRBV7-9
CASSRALGSKNIQYF
>TRBJ2-3|TRBV11-2
CASSLGAGGFADTQYF
>TRBJ1-5|TRBV18
CASSPTGNSNQPQHF
>TRBJ1-2|TRBV4-3
CASSQDKENYGYTF
>TRBJ2-5|TRBV9
CASSVDPGAETQYF
>TRBJ2-5|TRBV3-1/TRBV3-2
CASSQRPAGYGETQYF
>TRBJ2-7|TRBV5-1
CASSQGTKSYEQYF
>TRBJ2-2|TRBV25-1
CASSETSENTGELFF
>TRBJ2-1|TRBV5-1
CASSLEIAPKQFF
>TRBJ2-5|TRBV11-3
CASSCNYYQETQYF
>TRBJ1-2|TRBV29-1
CSVDPGGLYGYTF
>TRBJ1-6|TRBV14
CASSQDLVGQGWNSPLHF
>TRBJ1-5|TRBV30
CAWSVSGNQPQHF
>TRBJ2-4|TRBV11-2
CASSSQAAGTGTAKNIQYF
>TRBJ2-5|TRBV10-3
CAITPSGEETQYF
>TRBJ1-6|TRBV6-5
CASSPLTGHNSPLHF
>TRBJ2-7|TRBV6-5
CASGGSLRYEQYF
>TRBJ2-1|TRBV5-1
CASSLGRNNEQFF
>TRBJ2-1|TRBV6-5
CASSRSSYNEQFF
>TRBJ2-5|TRBV6-5
CASSLLAGVSAETQYF
>TRBJ1-1|TRBV6-1
CASRRETMNTEAFF
>TRBJ1-6|TRBV6-5
CASSFGTGINSPLHF
>TRBJ1-2|TRBV18
CASSPLAPKGYTF
>TRBJ2-1|TRBV5-4
CASSLEGGVSYNEQFF
>TRBJ2-3|TRBV9
CASSVFDRANTDTQYF
>TRBJ2-7|TRBV27
CASSSLAGGPNEQYF
>TRBJ2-4|TRBV28
CASSLRGRVKNIQYF
>TRBJ2-5|TRBV15
CATSGPTGDVDQETQYF
>TRBJ2-3|TRBV7-2
CASTGGSGSRTDTQYF
>TRBJ2-5|TRBV11-2
CASSSLSGRRYQETQYF
>TRBJ2-2|TRBV18
CASSPPDSQRRLFF
>TRBJ2-3|TRBV3-1/TRBV3-2
CASSQDRGGDPDTQYF
>TRBJ1-4|TRBV4-3
CASSQSPGLLNEKLFF
>TRBJ2-7|TRBV29-1
CSVAGGPFNDEQYF
>TRBJ2-7|TRBV27
CASSGEGGREQYF
>TRBJ1-2|TRBV6-6
CASSSGQGARGYTF
>TRBJ2-7|TRBV4-2
CASSMGHPTYEQYF
>TRBJ1-6|TRBV6-6
CASSYGSSYNSPLHF
>TRBJ1-2|TRBV9
CASSVDGTNYGYTF
>TRBJ2-1|TRBV19
CASSTSGGARNEQFF
>TRBJ1-4|TRBV30
CAWSVTGVKEKLFF
>TRBJ2-2|TRBV4-3
CASSQDLLSSTGELFF